Each of the 4 T cell receptor beta chains below was sequenced from the same sample in a study of T cell responses to AZD1222 COVID-19 vaccine. TCRdb's table, derived via immunoSEQ multiplex PCR, lists solely in-frame clones and lacks some. This table has roughly 150,000 clones, 90% appearing once. The sequenced sample was peripheral blood, obtained 28 days after the second AZD1222 dose. The receptors originated from an adult who received the AZD1222 COVID-19 vaccine.

This clone appeared a single time. V gene TRBV6-6 combines with J gene TRBJ1-1; 9 bases align to TRBD1. CDR3 length equals 16 residues. CDR1 is MNHNY and CDR2 is SVGAGI in the germline V gene (reference sequence). Unmatched junction bases numbered 9, after V lost 2 bases and J lost 5 bases. CDR3 nucleotide sequence: TGTGCCAGCAGTTACGGGGACAGGGTAGATTGGACTGAAGCTTTCTTT. This encodes CASSYGDRVDWTEAFF.

The chain couples TRBV9 to TRBJ2-6; 11 positions agree with TRBD2. The junction had 21 bases not matched to a gene; V was cut back by 3 bases and J by 1 base. The CDR3 is 23 residues long. Germline values: CDR1 SGDLS, CDR2 YYNGEE. The CDR3 sequence is CASSENYLAGGPGVYSGANVLTF. The CDR3 DNA sequence: TGTGCCAGCAGCGAAAATTATTTAGCGGGAGGGCCGGGAGTGTATTCTGGGGCCAACGTCCTGACTTTC.

This rearrangement joins TRBV7-9 to TRBJ1-1; 7 bases agree with TRBD1. The CDR3 has 13 residues. The germline V gene has CDR1 SEHNR and CDR2 FQNEAQ (reference sequence). V gave up 0 bases and J gave up 6 bases; unmatched junction bases: 1. CDR3 region: CASSLAQGAEAFF. CDR3 bases: TGTGCCAGCAGCTTAGCCCAGGGGGCTGAAGCTTTCTTT. Full variable domain (remainder filled in from reference TRBV7-9 and TRBJ1-1): DTGVSQNPRHKITKRGQNVTFRCDPISEHNRLYWYRQTLGQGPEFLTYFQNEAQLEKSRLLSDRFSAERPKGSFSTLEIQRTEQGDSAMYLCASSLAQGAEAFFGQGTRLTVV.

This clone has a single count. The chain recombines TRBV30 with TRBJ2-1; 10 bases map to TRBD2. V trimming: 2 bases; J trimming: 6 bases; junction bases outside the gene matches: 4. Germline CDR1 reads GTSNPN; CDR2 reads SVGIG (reference sequence). This CDR3 region has 14 residues. The CDR3 nucleotides are TGTGCCTGGAGTCCGGGACTAGCGCCCAATGAGCAGTTCTTC. This gives the protein CAWSPGLAPNEQFF.